These 21 T cell receptor beta chains originate from one sample sequenced in a study of T cells expressing NK-cell markers. TCRdb reanalyzed the 5' RACE reads and collapses them to one entry per CDR3 protein, without DNA. The sample includes a few hundred thousand distinct CDR3 sequences. The material sequenced was blood T cells: a sorted CD56 or NKG2C T cell subset, CD4+ or CD8+ T cells, or bulk PBMC T cells (not recorded which). These receptors were taken from a man aged 18 to 69 in good health.

V gene TRBV6-5 combines with J gene TRBJ2-7; TCRdb's D gene call, TRBD1, goes unchecked for lack of DNA. Germline V lookup: CDR1 MNHEY, CDR2 SVGAGI. There are 14 residues in the CDR3. The CDR3 region is CASSYSSPGGEQYF.

This sequence joins TRBV11-2 and TRBJ2-3; TCRdb lists TRBD1, though no DNA is available to test this call. CDR1 and CDR2 from the germline V gene are SGHAT and FQNNGV. This CDR3 spans 18 amino acids. CDR3 protein: CASSLGGGAGEFTDTQYF.

The chain carries TRBV20-1 and TRBJ2-4; TCRdb proposes TRBD1, but this gene call is untestable without DNA. Germline-derived CDR1 and CDR2 are DFQATT and SNEGSKA (reference sequence). The CDR3 contains 14 residues. The CDR3 here is CSAIDQGPKNIQYF.

V and J are TRBV6-8 and TRBJ2-1; TCRdb calls TRBD2, which cannot be checked without DNA. This CDR3 has 16 amino acids. CDR1 and CDR2 from the germline V gene are MNHGY and SAAAGT. The CDR3 protein is CASSYLSEREHNEQFF.

This chain links TRBV7-8 with TRBJ2-5; TCRdb gives TRBD1 as the D gene, but with no DNA this cannot be confirmed. The CDR3 consists of 16 residues. Germline CDR1 reads SGHVS; CDR2 reads FQNEAQ. Here the CDR3 reads CASSSLGRLGPETQYF.

This chain uses TRBV14 with TRBJ2-7; TCRdb's D gene call, TRBD1, goes unchecked for lack of DNA. Germline V gene data show CDR1 as SGHDN and CDR2 as FVKESK. The CDR3 is 19 residues long. The chain's CDR3 is CASSQDRGQGSSRTYEQYF. The variable domain in full, completed from reference TRBV14 and TRBJ2-7, reads EAGVTQFPSHSVIEKGQTVTLRCDPISGHDNLYWYRRVMGKEIKFLLHFVKESKQDESGMPNNRFLAERTGGTYSTLKVQPAELEDSGVYFCASSQDRGQGSSRTYEQYFGPGTRLTVT.

This chain joins TRBV5-6 and TRBJ1-4; the TCRdb call, TRBD1, lacks DNA for checking. The CDR3 runs 16 residues. Germline CDR1 is SGHDT and CDR2 is YYEEEE. CDR3 region: CASSSTGTGSNEKLFF.

The V gene is TRBV9, the J gene TRBJ1-4; the D call from TCRdb, TRBD1, cannot be confirmed without DNA. CDR3 length: 13 residues. CDR1 is SGDLS and CDR2 is YYNGEE in the germline V gene. The CDR3 spells CASSAAPTGKLFF. Variable domain in full (rest from reference TRBV9 and TRBJ1-4): DSGVTQTPKHLITATGQRVTLRCSPRSGDLSVYWYQQSLDQGLQFLIQYYNGEERAKGNILERFSAQQFPDLHSELNLSSLELGDSALYFCASSAAPTGKLFFGSGTQLSVL.

The V and J genes are TRBV6-1 and TRBJ1-5; TCRdb's D gene call, TRBD1, goes unchecked for lack of DNA. This CDR3 region has 15 residues. In germline, CDR1 is MNHNS, CDR2 SASEGT. The CDR3: CASMTGHQANQPQHF.

The CDR3 reads CSARGTGGGSYNEQFF. The V and J genes are TRBV20-1 and TRBJ2-1; the D gene TCRdb calls, TRBD1, cannot be checked with no DNA. Germline assignment: CDR1 DFQATT and CDR2 SNEGSKA (reference sequence). This CDR3 comprises 16 residues.

The chain employs TRBV7-6 and TRBJ2-1; TCRdb's D call of TRBD2 is untestable without DNA. Germline values: CDR1 SGHVS, CDR2 FNYEAQ. The CDR3 totals 16 residues. The CDR3 region is CASSLGPSGGAAEQFF.

The V call is TRBV6-1, the J call TRBJ1-5; TCRdb picks TRBD1, but there is no DNA to check that call. This CDR3 has 16 residues. Germline loops: CDR1 MNHNS, CDR2 SASEGT. The CDR3 here is CASSRTGGHSNQPQHF.

V is TRBV9 and J is TRBJ2-3; TCRdb indicates TRBD2, and absent DNA this call remains unverified. In germline, CDR1 is SGDLS, CDR2 YYNGEE. The length of the CDR3 is 15 residues. CDR3 amino acids: CASGGRLAGQDTQYF.

The chain joins TRBV6-5 to TRBJ2-1; the TCRdb call, TRBD2, lacks DNA for checking. The length of the CDR3 is 16 residues. From germline, CDR1 is MNHEY and CDR2 SVGAGI. CDR3 protein: CASSSTSGGTYNEQFF.

The chain is built from TRBV6-1 and TRBJ1-3. The CDR3 is 15 amino acids. The germline gives CDR1 MNHNS, CDR2 SASEGT. CDR3 amino acids: CASSGSSGFGNTIYF.

J is TRBJ1-5 and V is TRBV30; as DNA is missing, the TRBD1 call by TCRdb cannot be tested. CDR1 and CDR2 (germline): GTSNPN, SVGIG (reference sequence). The CDR3 has 14 residues. CDR3 protein: CAWSVGGAGQPQHF.

The chain recombines TRBV18 with TRBJ2-7. This CDR3 spans 14 amino acids. Germline lookup yields CDR1 KGHSH and CDR2 LQKENI. CDR3 residues: CASSPTAQTYEQYF.

The chain uses TRBV6-5 and TRBJ2-7; TCRdb lists TRBD1, though no DNA is available to test this call. This CDR3 region has 15 residues. CDR1 and CDR2 from the germline V gene are MNHEY and SVGAGI. CDR3 in amino acids: CASSYSRQGGHEQYF.

The chain joins TRBV19 to TRBJ2-7. Germline CDR1 and CDR2: LNHDA and SQIVND (reference sequence). This CDR3 is 13 amino acids long. The CDR3 spells CASSVTTAYEQYF.

V usage is TRBV6-2 or TRBV6-3 and J usage is TRBJ1-5; TCRdb lists TRBD1, though no DNA is available to test this call. The CDR3 length is 17 residues. Germline V gene data show CDR1 as MNHEY and CDR2 as SVGEGT. The CDR3 sequence is CASSYSWDEFSNQPQHF.

The V gene is TRBV28, the J gene TRBJ1-1; TCRdb's D call, TRBD1, is unchecked because there is no DNA. This CDR3 spans 14 amino acids. Germline V gene data show CDR1 as MDHEN and CDR2 as SYDVKM. CDR3 protein: CASSLLGRRAEAFF.